This is a list of T cell receptor beta chains from one sample in a study of T cells in Graves' hyperthyroidism and ophthalmopathy. TCRdb called the multiplex PCR reads again in MiXCR, with one record for every CDR3 protein. The sample includes a few hundred thousand distinct CDR3 sequences, around 45% of them seen just once. Sequencing input: peripheral blood or thyroid tissue (not recorded which). These receptors were collected from an adult woman with Graves' disease, either hyperthyroidism or ophthalmopathy (not recorded which). Each CDR3 is given with its conserved first and last residue. The order of the fields is clone size, D gene, V gene, J gene, CDR3 DNA, CDR3 protein. D genes are given only for firm matches. Part of the rows lack a size; the others show once, few, many or a class for expanded clones.

>many|.|TRBV7-9|TRBJ1-1
TGTGCCAGCAGCTTTACGTTTGGTATGAACACTGAAGCTTTCTTT
CASSFTFGMNTEAFF
>.|.|TRBV20-1|TRBJ2-5
TGCAGTGCTAGCTCCGGGGAGTGGGAGACCCAGTACTTC
CSASSGEWETQYF
>.|.|TRBV10-3|TRBJ1-2
TGTGCCATGAGGTTGGGGGGCGGAGGTGGCTACACCTTC
CAMRLGGGGGYTF
>.|.|TRBV5-1|TRBJ1-3
TGCGCCAGCAGCCCGATAGCGGGATACGGAAACACCATATATTTT
CASSPIAGYGNTIYF
>.|.|TRBV7-2|TRBJ2-7
TGTGCCAGCAGCCGGGACGTCGACTCCTACGAGCAGTACTTC
CASSRDVDSYEQYF
>.|TRBD1|TRBV29-1|TRBJ1-4
TGCAGCGTTGGAGGGGGCGCGGGTGAAAAACTGTTTTTT
CSVGGGAGEKLFF
>.|.|TRBV5-8|TRBJ2-7
TGTGCCAGCAGCTTGGTAGGCTGGAGTAGCAATCAGCCCCAGCAGTACTTC
CASSLVGWSSNQPQQYF
>.|.|TRBV10-3|TRBJ1-5
TGTGCCATCAGAGATGGCGGGTCCGGGGGGCCCCAGCATTTT
CAIRDGGSGGPQHF
>.|TRBD1|TRBV29-1|TRBJ1-2
TGCAGCGTTGATGGGACAGGGATATATGGCTACACCTTC
CSVDGTGIYGYTF
>many|.|TRBV5-1|TRBJ2-2
TGCGCCAGCAGCCCCGGGACGACGAACACCGGGGAGCTGTTTTTT
CASSPGTTNTGELFF
>many|.|TRBV7-9|TRBJ1-2
TGTGCCAGCAGCTTAGGCTCGGGCGGCTATGGCTACACCTTC
CASSLGSGGYGYTF
>.|.|TRBV28|TRBJ2-7
TGTGCCAGCAGTACACCGTCCTACGAGCAGTACTTC
CASSTPSYEQYF
>many|TRBD1|TRBV7-2|TRBJ1-5
TGTGCCAGCAGCTTTACAGGGGGAAGTGGCAATCAGCCCCAGCATTTT
CASSFTGGSGNQPQHF
>.|.|TRBV5-1|TRBJ2-7
TGCGCCAGCAGTCCGGGGACGGCGAGGGGATACGAGCAGTACTTC
CASSPGTARGYEQYF
>.|TRBD2|TRBV6-6|TRBJ2-2
TGTGCCAGCAGTGAAGGACTAGCGGGAAACACCGGGGAGCTGTTTTTT
CASSEGLAGNTGELFF
>once|.|TRBV11-1|TRBJ2-2
TGTGCCAGCAGCTTAATCTCGGGGTTTGACACCGGGGAGCTGTTTTTT
CASSLISGFDTGELFF
>many|.|TRBV7-9|TRBJ2-5
TGTGCCAGCAGCTTACCCAGCCGAGAGACCCAGTACTTC
CASSLPSRETQYF
>many|.|TRBV2|TRBJ1-5
TGTGCCAGCAGTGAAGGGACTGACAGGAGTCAGCCCCAGCATTTT
CASSEGTDRSQPQHF
>.|TRBD2|TRBV29-1|TRBJ2-7
TGCAGCAGTTGGGACAGAAGGACTAGCGTGAACGAGCAGTACTTC
CSSWDRRTSVNEQYF
>.|.|TRBV29-1|TRBJ2-5
TGCAGCGTTTCCAGGAACCAAGAGACCCAGTACTTC
CSVSRNQETQYF
>.|.|TRBV10-3|TRBJ1-4
TGTGCCATCAGCCTCGGCGCGAATGAAAAACTGTTTTTT
CAISLGANEKLFF
>few|.|TRBV10-3|TRBJ2-5
TGTGCTACCACCGACAGACAAGAGACCCAGTACTTC
CATTDRQETQYF
>.|.|TRBV29-1|TRBJ1-6
TGCAGCGCAACTCAGGGGAATAATAATTCACCCCTCCACTTT
CSATQGNNNSPLHF
>many|.|TRBV4-2|TRBJ1-5
TGTGCCAGCAGCCAAGACAGGTACAATCAGCCCCAGCATTTT
CASSQDRYNQPQHF
>.|.|TRBV7-2|TRBJ1-4
TGTGCCAGCAGGTCGACTAATGAAAAACTGTTTTTT
CASRSTNEKLFF
>.|.|TRBV15|TRBJ1-6
TGTGCCAGCTCACTAGCGGGAGGTTCACCCCTCCACTTT
CASSLAGGSPLHF
>many|.|TRBV19|TRBJ1-2
TGTGCCAGTAGTATTTATCGGAGGACTCCCATCGGACAGCAGGGTGGCTACACCTTC
CASSIYRRTPIGQQGGYTF
>many|TRBD1|TRBV2|TRBJ1-4
TGTGCCAGCAGTGAATTTCGGACAGGGGCCGGTAGGGGAAAACTGTTTTTT
CASSEFRTGAGRGKLFF
>.|TRBD1|TRBV7-2|TRBJ2-7
TGTGCCAGCAGCTTAGCTAGGACAGGGGGTCACGAGCAGTACTTC
CASSLARTGGHEQYF
>many|TRBD1|TRBV9|TRBJ1-6
TGTGCCAGCAGCGATCGGACAGGGTCAGATTCACCCCTCCACTTT
CASSDRTGSDSPLHF
>many|.|TRBV2|TRBJ2-2
TGTGCCAGCAGGGAGGGGGAAAACACCGGGGAGCTGTTTTTT
CASREGENTGELFF
>few|.|TRBV10-3|TRBJ2-1
TGTGCCATCAGTGATAGGGATGAGCAGTTCTTC
CAISDRDEQFF
>many|.|TRBV7-9|TRBJ1-2
TGTGCCAGCAGCTTAGATGAGGGCTACACCTTC
CASSLDEGYTF
>.|.|TRBV7-9|TRBJ2-7
TGTGCCAGCAGCCAAGCTAGGGAGAGCTCCTACGAGCAGTACTTC
CASSQARESSYEQYF
>.|.|TRBV15|TRBJ1-2
TGTGCCACCAGCTCTCTTCCGGCTGGATCTTATGGCTACACCTTC
CATSSLPAGSYGYTF
>.|.|TRBV20-1|TRBJ1-5
TGCAGTGCTCGAGGGGAATATCAGCCCCAGCATTTT
CSARGEYQPQHF
>many|.|TRBV12-3/TRBV12-4|TRBJ1-3
TGTGCCAGCAGTTTTTTCGAGGGGGCTGGAAACACCATATATTTT
CASSFFEGAGNTIYF
>.|.|TRBV2|TRBJ2-7
TGTGCCAGCAGTGAACCGTGGGGGGTCTACGAGCAGTACTTC
CASSEPWGVYEQYF
>many|TRBD1|TRBV3-1|TRBJ1-5
TGTGCCAGCAGCTTCGGGACAGGGGCTAACCAGCCCCAGCATTTT
CASSFGTGANQPQHF
>many|.|TRBV7-6|TRBJ1-1
TGTGCCAGCAGCTTAGTTGGGGGCGGCCGGACTGAAGCTTTCTTT
CASSLVGGGRTEAFF
>.|TRBD1|TRBV10-2|TRBJ2-7
TGCGCCATCAGTGATGTGGGACAGGGTGTCGACGAGCAGTACTTC
CAISDVGQGVDEQYF
>.|.|TRBV5-1|TRBJ1-1
TGCGCCAGCAGCTTGGTAGGGAAGAGGGACACTGAAGCTTTCTTT
CASSLVGKRDTEAFF
>.|.|TRBV13|TRBJ1-6
TGTGCTAGAGTGGCAGGGACTTCACCCCTCCACTTT
CARVAGTSPLHF
>.|.|TRBV2|TRBJ1-1
TGTGCCAGCAGTGTCAGCCCCACGAGGGCTGACACTGAAGCTTTCTTT
CASSVSPTRADTEAFF
>many|.|TRBV2|TRBJ1-2
TGTGCCAGCATTAAAGAGTGGAGCGACAGTGGCTACACCTTC
CASIKEWSDSGYTF
>.|TRBD1|TRBV7-8|TRBJ1-2
TGTGCCAGCAGCTTAGAGGACAGGGGGAACTATGGCTACACCTTC
CASSLEDRGNYGYTF
>few|TRBD2|TRBV7-8|TRBJ2-7
TGTGCCAGCAGCTTGGGTGGACTAGCGGGAGCCTCCTACGAGCAGTACTTC
CASSLGGLAGASYEQYF
>many|TRBD2|TRBV5-1|TRBJ2-7
TGCGCCAGCAGCTTGGCCGCGGCTAGCGGGCGCCACTACGAGCAGTACTTC
CASSLAAASGRHYEQYF
>.|.|TRBV15|TRBJ1-1
TGTGCCACCAGCAGACAGGAGTACCCTGAAGCTTTCTTT
CATSRQEYPEAFF
>many|TRBD2|TRBV3-1|TRBJ2-7
TGTGCCAGCAGCCAGACGGGACTAGCACACTTC
CASSQTGLAHF
>.|.|TRBV2|TRBJ1-4
TGTGCCAGCAGAGGCCTGGGGACTAATGAAAAACTGTTTTTT
CASRGLGTNEKLFF
>.|.|TRBV5-1|TRBJ2-2
TGCGCCAGCAGACATAGTAAGAACACCGGGGAGCTGTTTTTT
CASRHSKNTGELFF
>.|.|TRBV19|TRBJ2-5
TGTGCCAGTAGTATGGGGTTTCAAGAGACCCAGTACTTC
CASSMGFQETQYF